This T cell receptor beta chain derives from a study of OX40 agonist ivuxolimab in advanced cancers. General study points: There were, on average, more expanded clones in CD8+ T cells than in CD4+.

Autoimmune disease history or systemic immunosuppression led to patient exclusion. The protocol was immunoSEQ multiplex PCR, while the TCRdb copy is restricted to in-frame clones and leaves out a portion. Here the sample spans more than 50,000 clones, more than 75% being singletons. The germline V and J ends were trimmed by 5 bases and 1 base, with 9 bases remaining between them. Germline lookup yields CDR1 KGHSH and CDR2 LQKENI. The CDR3 sequence is 14 residues long. As regards this clone: The antigen remains undetermined.

The receptor's source is an adult with an advanced solid tumor such as melanoma, head and neck, liver or kidney cancer. The J gene is TRBJ2-1, the V gene TRBV18, with unresolved D. The sequencing here drew on CD4+ or CD8+ T cells sorted from blood, taken in a trial of the OX40 agonist ivuxolimab. The CDR3 DNA sequence: TGTGCCAGCTCAATATCAACGTCCTACAATGAGCAGTTCTTC. This encodes CASSISTSYNEQFF. The whole variable domain, remainder taken from reference TRBV18 and TRBJ2-1, is NAGVMQNPRHLVRRRGQEARLRCSPMKGHSHVYWYRQLPEEGLKFMVYLQKENIIDESGMPKERFSAEFPKEGPSILRIQQVVRGDSAAYFCASSISTSYNEQFFGPGTRLTVL.